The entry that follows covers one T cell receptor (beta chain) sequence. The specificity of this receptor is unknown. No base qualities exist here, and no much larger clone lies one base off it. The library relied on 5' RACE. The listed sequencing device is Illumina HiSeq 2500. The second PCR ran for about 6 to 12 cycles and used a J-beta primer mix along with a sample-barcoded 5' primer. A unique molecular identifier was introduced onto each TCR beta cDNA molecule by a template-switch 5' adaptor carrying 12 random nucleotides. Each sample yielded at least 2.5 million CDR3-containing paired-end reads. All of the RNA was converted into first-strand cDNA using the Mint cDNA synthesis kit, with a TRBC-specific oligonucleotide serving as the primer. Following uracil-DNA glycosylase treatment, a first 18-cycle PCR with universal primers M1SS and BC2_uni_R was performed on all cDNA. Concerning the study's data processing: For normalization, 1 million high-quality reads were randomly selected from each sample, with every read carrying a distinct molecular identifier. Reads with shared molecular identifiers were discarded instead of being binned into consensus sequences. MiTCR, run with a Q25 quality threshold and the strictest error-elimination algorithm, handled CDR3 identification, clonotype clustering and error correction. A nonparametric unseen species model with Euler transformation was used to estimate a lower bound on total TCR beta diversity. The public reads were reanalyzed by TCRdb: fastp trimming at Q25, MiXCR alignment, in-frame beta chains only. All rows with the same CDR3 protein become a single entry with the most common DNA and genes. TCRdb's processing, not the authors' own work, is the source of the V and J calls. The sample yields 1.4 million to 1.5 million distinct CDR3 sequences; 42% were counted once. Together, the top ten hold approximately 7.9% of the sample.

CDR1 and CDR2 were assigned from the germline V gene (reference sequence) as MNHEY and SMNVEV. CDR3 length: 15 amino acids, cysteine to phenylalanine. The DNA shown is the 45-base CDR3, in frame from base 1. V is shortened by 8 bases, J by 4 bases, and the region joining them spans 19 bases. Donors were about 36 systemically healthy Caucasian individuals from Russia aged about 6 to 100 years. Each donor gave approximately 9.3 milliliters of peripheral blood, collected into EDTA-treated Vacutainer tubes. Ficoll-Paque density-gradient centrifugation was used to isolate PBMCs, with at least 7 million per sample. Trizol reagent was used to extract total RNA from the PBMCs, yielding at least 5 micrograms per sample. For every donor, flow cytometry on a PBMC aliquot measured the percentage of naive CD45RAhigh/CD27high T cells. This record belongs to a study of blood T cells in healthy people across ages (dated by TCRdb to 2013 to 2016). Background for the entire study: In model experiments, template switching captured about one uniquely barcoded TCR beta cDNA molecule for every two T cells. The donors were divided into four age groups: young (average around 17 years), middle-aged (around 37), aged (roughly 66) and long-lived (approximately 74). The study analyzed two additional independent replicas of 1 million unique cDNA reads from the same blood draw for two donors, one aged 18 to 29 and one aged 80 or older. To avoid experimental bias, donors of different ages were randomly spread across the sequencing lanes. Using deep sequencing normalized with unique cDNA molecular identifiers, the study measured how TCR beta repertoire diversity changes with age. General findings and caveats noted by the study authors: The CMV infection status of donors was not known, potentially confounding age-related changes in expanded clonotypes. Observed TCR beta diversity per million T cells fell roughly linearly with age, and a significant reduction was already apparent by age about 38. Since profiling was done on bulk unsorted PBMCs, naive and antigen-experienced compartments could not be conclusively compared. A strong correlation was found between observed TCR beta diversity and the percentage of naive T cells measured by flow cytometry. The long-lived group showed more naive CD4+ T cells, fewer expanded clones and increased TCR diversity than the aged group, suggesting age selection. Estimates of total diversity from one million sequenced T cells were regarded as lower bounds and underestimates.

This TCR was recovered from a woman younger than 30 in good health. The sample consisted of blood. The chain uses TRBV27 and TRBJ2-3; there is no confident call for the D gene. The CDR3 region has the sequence CASHSLGRVADTQYF. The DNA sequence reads TGTGCCAGCCACAGCCTGGGCCGGGTGGCAGATACGCAGTATTTT.